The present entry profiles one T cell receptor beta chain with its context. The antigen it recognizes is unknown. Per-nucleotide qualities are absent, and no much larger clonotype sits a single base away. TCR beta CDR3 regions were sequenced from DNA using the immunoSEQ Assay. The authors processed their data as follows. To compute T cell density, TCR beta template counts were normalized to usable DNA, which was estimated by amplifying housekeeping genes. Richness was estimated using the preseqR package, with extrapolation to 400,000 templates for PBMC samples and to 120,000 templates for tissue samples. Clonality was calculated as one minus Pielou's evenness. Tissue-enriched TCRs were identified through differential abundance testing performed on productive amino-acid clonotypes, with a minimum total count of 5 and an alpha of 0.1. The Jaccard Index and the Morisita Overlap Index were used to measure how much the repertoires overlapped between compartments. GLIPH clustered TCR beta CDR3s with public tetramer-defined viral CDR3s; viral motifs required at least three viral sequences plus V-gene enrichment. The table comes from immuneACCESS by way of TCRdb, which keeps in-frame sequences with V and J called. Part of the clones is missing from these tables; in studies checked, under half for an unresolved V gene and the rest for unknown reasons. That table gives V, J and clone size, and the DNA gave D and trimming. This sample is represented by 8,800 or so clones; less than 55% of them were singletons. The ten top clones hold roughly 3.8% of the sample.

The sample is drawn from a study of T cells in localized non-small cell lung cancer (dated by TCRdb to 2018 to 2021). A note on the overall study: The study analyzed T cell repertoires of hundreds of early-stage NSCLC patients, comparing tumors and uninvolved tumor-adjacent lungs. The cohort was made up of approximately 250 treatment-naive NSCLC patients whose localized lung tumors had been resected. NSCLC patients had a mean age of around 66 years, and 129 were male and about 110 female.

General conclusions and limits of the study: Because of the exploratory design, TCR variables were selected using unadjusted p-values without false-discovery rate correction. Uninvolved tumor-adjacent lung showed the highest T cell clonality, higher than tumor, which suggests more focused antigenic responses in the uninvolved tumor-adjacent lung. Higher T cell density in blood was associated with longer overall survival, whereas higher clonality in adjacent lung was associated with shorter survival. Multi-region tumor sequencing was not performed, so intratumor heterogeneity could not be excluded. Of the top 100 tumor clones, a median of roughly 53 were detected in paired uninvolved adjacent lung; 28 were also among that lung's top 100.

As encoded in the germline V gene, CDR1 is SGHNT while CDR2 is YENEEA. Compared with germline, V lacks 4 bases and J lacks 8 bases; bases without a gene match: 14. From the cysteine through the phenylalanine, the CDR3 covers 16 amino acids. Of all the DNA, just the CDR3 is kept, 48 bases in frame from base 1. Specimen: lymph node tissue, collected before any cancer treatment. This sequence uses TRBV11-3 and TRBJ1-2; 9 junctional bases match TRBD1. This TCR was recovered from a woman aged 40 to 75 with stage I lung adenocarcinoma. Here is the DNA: TGTGCCAGCAGCTATTACAGGGGGCGAACCGCGGGAGGCTACACCTTC. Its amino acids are CASSYYRGRTAGGYTF.